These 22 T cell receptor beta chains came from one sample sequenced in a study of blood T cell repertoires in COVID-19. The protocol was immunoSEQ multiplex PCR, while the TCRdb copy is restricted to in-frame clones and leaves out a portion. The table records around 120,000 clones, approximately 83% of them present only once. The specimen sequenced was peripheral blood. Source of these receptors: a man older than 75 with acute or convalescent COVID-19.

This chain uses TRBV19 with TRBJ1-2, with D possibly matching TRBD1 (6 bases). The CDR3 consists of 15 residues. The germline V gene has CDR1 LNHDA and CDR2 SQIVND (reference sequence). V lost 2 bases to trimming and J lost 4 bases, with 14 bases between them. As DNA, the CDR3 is TGTGCCAGTAGTATATCTGGAGGACAGACCTATGGCTACACCTTC. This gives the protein CASSISGGQTYGYTF.

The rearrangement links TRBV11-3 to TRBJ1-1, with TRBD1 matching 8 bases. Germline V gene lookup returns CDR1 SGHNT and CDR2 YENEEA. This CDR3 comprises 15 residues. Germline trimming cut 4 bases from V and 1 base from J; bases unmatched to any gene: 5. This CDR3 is CASSSTGTGNTEAFF. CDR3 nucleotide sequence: TGTGCCAGCAGCTCCACCGGGACAGGGAACACTGAAGCTTTCTTT.

CDR3 sequence: CASSSTGLLAKNIQYF. CDR3 nucleotides: TGTGCCAGTAGTTCGACAGGGCTTTTAGCCAAAAACATTCAGTACTTC. The chain recombines TRBV19 with TRBJ2-4; 7 nucleotides match TRBD1. This CDR3 spans 16 amino acids. J lost 0 bases, V lost 5 bases, and 7 bases had no gene match. Germline V gene lookup returns CDR1 LNHDA and CDR2 SQIVND (reference sequence).

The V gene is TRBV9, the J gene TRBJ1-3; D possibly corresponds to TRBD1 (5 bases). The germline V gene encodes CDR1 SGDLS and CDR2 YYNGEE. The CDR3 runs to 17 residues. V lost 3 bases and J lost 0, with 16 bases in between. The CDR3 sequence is CASSEARTRHSGNTIYF. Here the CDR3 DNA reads TGTGCCAGCAGCGAGGCCCGGACACGACACTCTGGAAACACCATATATTTT.

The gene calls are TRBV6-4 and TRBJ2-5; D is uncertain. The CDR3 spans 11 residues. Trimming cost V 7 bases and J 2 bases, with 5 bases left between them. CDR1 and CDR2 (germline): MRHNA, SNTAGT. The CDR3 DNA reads TGTGCCAGCAAACAGCAAGAGACCCAGTACTTC. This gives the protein CASKQQETQYF.

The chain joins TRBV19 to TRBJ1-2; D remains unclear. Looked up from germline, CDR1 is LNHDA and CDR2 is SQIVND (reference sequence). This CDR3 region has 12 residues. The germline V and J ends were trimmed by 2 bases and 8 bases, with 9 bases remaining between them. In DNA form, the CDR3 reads TGTGCCAGTAGTATACAAGGAGGAGGCTACACCTTC. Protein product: CASSIQGGGYTF.

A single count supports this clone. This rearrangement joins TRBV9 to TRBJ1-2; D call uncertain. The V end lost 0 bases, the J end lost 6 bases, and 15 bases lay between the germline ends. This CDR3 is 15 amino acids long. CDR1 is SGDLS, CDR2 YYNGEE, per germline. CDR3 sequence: CASSVDETGEHGYTF. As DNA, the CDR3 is TGTGCCAGCAGCGTAGACGAGACGGGAGAGCATGGCTACACCTTC.

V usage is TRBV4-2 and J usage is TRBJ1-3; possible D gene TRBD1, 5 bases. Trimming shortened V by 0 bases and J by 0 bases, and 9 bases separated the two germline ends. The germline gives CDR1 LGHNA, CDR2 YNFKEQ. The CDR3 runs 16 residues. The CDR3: CASSQDLRGSGNTIYF. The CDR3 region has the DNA TGTGCCAGCAGCCAAGATTTAAGGGGCTCTGGAAACACCATATATTTT.

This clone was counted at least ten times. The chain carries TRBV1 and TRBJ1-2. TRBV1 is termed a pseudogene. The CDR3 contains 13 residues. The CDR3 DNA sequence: TGCACCAGCCCCGGGTATTCTCCTTATGGCTACACCTTC. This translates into CTSPGYSPYGYTF.

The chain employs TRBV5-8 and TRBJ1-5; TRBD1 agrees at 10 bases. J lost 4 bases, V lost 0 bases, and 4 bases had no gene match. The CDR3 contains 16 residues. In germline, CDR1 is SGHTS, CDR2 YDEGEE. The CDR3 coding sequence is TGTGCCAGCAGCTTGGGCGGACAGGGGGGAAATCAGCCCCAGCATTTT. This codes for CASSLGGQGGNQPQHF.

CDR3 residues: CASSLAEGAGELFF. In nucleotides, the CDR3 is TGTGCCAGCAGCTTAGCGGAAGGAGCCGGGGAGCTGTTTTTT. J is TRBJ2-2 and V is TRBV2; D is possibly TRBD2 (6 bases). This CDR3 spans 14 amino acids. Per germline, CDR1 SNHLY and CDR2 FYNNEI. Between the trimmed V and J ends, which lost 6 bases and 6 bases, there was a span of 14 bases. Looking up the rest from reference TRBV2 and TRBJ2-2 gives the full variable domain: EPEVTQTPSHQVTQMGQEVILRCVPISNHLYFYWYRQILGQKVEFLVSFYNNEISEKSEIFDDQFSVERPDGSNFTLKIRSTKLEDSAMYFCASSLAEGAGELFFGEGSRLTVL.

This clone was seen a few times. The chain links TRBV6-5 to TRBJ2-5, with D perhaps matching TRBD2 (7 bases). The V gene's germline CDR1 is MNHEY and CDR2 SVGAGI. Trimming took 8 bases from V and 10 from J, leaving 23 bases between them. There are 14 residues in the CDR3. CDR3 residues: CASSGEGGARGQYF. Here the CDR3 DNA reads TGTGCCAGCTCCGGGGAGGGGGGGGCCCGAGGCCAGTACTTC.

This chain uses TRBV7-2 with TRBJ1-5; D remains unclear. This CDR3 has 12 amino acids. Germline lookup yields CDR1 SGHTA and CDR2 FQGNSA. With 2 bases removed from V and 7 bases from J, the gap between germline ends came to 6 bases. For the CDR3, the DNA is TGTGCCAGCAGCTTACCGGGACAGCCCCAGCATTTT. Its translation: CASSLPGQPQHF.

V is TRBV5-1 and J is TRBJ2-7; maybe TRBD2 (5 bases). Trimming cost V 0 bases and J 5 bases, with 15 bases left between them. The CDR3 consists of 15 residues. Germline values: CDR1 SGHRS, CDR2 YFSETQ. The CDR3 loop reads CASSLVPNGVDEQYF. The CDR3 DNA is TGCGCCAGCAGCTTGGTACCTAACGGGGTGGACGAGCAGTACTTC.

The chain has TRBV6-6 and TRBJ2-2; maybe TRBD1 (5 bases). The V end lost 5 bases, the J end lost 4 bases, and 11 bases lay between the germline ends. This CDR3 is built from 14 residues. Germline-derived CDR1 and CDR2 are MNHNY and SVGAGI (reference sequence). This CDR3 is CASSRQGSTGELFF. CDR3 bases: TGTGCCAGCAGTAGGCAGGGATCCACCGGGGAGCTGTTTTTT.

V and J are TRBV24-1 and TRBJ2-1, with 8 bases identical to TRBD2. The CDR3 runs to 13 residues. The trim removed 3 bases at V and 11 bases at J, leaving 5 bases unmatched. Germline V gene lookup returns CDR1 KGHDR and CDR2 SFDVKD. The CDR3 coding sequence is TGTGCCACCAGTGATCCGCAGCGGGAGAAGCAGTTCTTC. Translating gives CATSDPQREKQFF.

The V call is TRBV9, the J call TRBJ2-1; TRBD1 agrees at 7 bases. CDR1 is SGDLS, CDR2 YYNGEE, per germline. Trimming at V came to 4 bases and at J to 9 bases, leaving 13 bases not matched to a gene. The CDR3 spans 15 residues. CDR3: CASSHPGTVVSEQFF. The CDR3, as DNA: TGTGCCAGCAGCCACCCCGGGACAGTAGTCTCTGAGCAGTTCTTC.

In DNA form, the CDR3 reads TGTGCCAGTAGTAAACAGACTAACTATGGCTACACCTTC. Protein product: CASSKQTNYGYTF. V is TRBV19 and J is TRBJ1-2; D gene ambiguous. Between the trimmed V and J ends, which lost 4 bases and 0 bases, there was a span of 6 bases. Germline CDR1 reads LNHDA; CDR2 reads SQIVND (reference sequence). This CDR3 spans 13 amino acids.

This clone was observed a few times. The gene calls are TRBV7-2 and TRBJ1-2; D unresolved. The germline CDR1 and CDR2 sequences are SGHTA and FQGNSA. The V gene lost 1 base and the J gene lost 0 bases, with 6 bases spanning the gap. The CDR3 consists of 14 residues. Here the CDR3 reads CASSLGVANYGYTF. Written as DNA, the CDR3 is TGTGCCAGCAGCTTAGGCGTAGCTAACTATGGCTACACCTTC. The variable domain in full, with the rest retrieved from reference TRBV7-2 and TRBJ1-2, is GAGVSQSPSNKVTEKGKDVELRCDPISGHTALYWYRQSLGQGLEFLIYFQGNSAPDKSGLPSDRFSAERTGGSVSTLTIQRTQQEDSAVYLCASSLGVANYGYTFGSGTRLTVV.

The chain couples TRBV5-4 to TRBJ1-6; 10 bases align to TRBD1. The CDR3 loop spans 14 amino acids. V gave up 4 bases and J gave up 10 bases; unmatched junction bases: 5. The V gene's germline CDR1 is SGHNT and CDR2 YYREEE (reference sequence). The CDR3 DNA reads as TGTGCCAGCAGCGGAGGACAGGGGGGCTCACCCCTCCACTTT. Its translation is CASSGGQGGSPLHF.

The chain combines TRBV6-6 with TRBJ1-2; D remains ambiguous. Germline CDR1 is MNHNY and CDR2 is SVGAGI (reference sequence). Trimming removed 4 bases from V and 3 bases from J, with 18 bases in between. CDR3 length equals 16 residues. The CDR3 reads CASSSPVSGVDYGYTF. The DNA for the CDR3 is TGTGCCAGCAGTTCACCGGTCAGCGGAGTCGACTATGGCTACACCTTC.

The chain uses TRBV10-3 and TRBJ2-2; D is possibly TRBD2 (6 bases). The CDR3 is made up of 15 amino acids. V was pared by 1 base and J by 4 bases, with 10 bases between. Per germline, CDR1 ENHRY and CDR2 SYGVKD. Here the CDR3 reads CAISELEGTTGELFF. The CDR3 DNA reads TGTGCCATCAGTGAGTTGGAGGGAACCACCGGGGAGCTGTTTTTT.